This T cell receptor beta chain stems from a study of blood T cell repertoires in COVID-19. The CDR3 has 14 residues. The ends were cut back, 0 bases at V and 3 bases at J, with 9 bases in the middle. Germline lookup yields CDR1 MNHEY and CDR2 SVGAGI. The assay was immunoSEQ multiplex PCR, and TCRdb's table has in-frame clones only and misses some. Here the sample spans roughly 280,000 clones, 89% being singletons. Participants had their cohort set by participant-reported clinical history. This sequence was found in a woman between 55 and 75 years old who had recovered from COVID-19. The V gene is TRBV6-5, the J gene TRBJ2-7; D possibly corresponds to TRBD2 (5 bases). Sequences were obtained from PBMCs or T cells enriched from blood (not recorded which). CDR3 sequence reads: CASSYSTSSYEQYF. The CDR3 nucleotides are TGTGCCAGCAGTTACTCCACTAGTAGCTACGAGCAGTACTTC.